This TCR beta chain was sequenced during a study of blood T cell repertoires in COVID-19 (TCRdb year 2020). Regarding the research as a whole: Samples from collaborators originated in the United States, Italy and Spain and spanned both the acute and convalescent phases of COVID-19. The prospective study material was composed of cDNA or gDNA derived from T cells, B-cell-depleted T cells, or PBMCs. Deeply sampled blood TCRbeta repertoires from subjects exposed to, actively infected with, or recovered from COVID-19 were included in the dataset. A freely available public database, intended as a resource for researchers studying the immune response to SARS-CoV-2, is where the repertoires were released. Where available, HLA class I and class II types were obtained from metadata supplied by the sample provider rather than from assay-based typing. Samples were obtained from the ongoing ImmuneRACE study (first 160 participants) and from about 1,300 subjects provided by 6 global collaborators. Nearly every sample came with metadata listing a de-identified subject ID, COVID-19 status, age in years and sex.

Reading the germline V gene gives CDR1 MGHRA and CDR2 YSYEKL. The germline V end is reduced by 3 bases and the J end by 6 bases; junction bases left unmatched: 5. Counted from cysteine to phenylalanine, this CDR3 has 15 amino acids. Here the CDR3 DNA is all that survives: 45 bases in frame from base 1. A second Seattle source provided samples from volunteer blood donors who had recovered from COVID-19. The collaborating institutions used their own protocols to collect whole blood in K2EDTA tubes. For TCRbeta analysis, collaborators shipped samples in one of three forms: frozen whole blood, isolated PBMCs, or DNA extracted from either of those sample types. TCRbeta CDR3 regions were amplified from genomic DNA by means of the immunoSEQ Assay, a bias-controlled multiplex PCR. The study's own analysis went as follows. Nucleated cell counts per sample were estimated from amplification of reference gene primers within the assay. Sequence reads were collapsed and filtered to measure the absolute abundance of every unique TCRbeta CDR3 rearrangement. For each sample, productive Simpson clonality was calculated as the square root of Simpson's diversity index over productive rearrangements. TCRdb mirrors the immuneACCESS table, restricted to in-frame sequences. Some clones are absent from its copies; in checked studies, under half trace to an unresolved V gene, and the reason for the others is unknown. V and J calls and clone size come straight from that table; D and trimming were deduced from the DNA. This sample is represented by roughly 250,000 clones; approximately 90% of them were singletons. The ten largest clones add up to roughly 7.8% of the sample.

A word on this clone: Its recognized antigen is unknown. No much larger clone is present one base from it, and per-base qualities are unavailable.

General findings and caveats noted by the study authors: How much clinical and demographic metadata was included differed by source and by participant, and the metadata was provided uncurated.

The receptor's source is a man between 60 and 75 years old who had recovered from COVID-19. Recombination linked TRBV4-1 to TRBJ1-6; 7 of the junction bases match TRBD1. Sequencing input: peripheral blood. The DNA reads as follows: TGCGCCAGCAGCCAGCCGACAGGGATTAATTCACCCCTCCACTTT. It specifies CASSQPTGINSPLHF.